This T cell receptor (beta chain) was identified in a study of T-cell reconstitution after alpha-beta-depleted transplantation in children. Germline CDR1 reads MNHEY; CDR2 reads SVGEGT. Trimming removed 6 bases at V and 0 bases at J, with 15 bases between. This CDR3 region has 16 residues. Preparing the TCRbeta library involved the use of unique molecular identifiers. One entry per CDR3 protein, called by TCRdb with MiXCR from the PCR reads. The sample yields 230,000 or so distinct CDR3 sequences, about 9.6% seen once. This clonotype has ten or more counts. The genes are TRBV6-2 or TRBV6-3 and TRBJ2-1, with no clear D. Sequencing used PBMCs from the stem cell graft donor, obtained from the stem cell graft. This receptor was taken from a human donor who donated a stem cell graft to a child with SCID. CDR3 DNA sequence: TGTGCCAGCAGCGACTTCCCCTCAAGCTCCTACAATGAGCAGTTCTTC. It yields the protein CASSDFPSSSYNEQFF.